This T cell receptor beta chain was captured in a study of metastatic and nonmetastatic thyroid tumors. Before thyroid surgery, none of the patients had received any treatment. Using MiXCR, TCRdb re-called clones from the PCR reads. Seen here are about 30,000 clones, 20% to 25% observed once, and the top ten hold approximately 8.5%. Whole-study results and caveats: Compared with benign nodules, malignant thyroid tumors were reported to have significantly higher TCR beta diversity in both blood and tumor.

There are many counts of this clone. As yet, its antigen is unknown. This TCR was sampled from a female donor with papillary thyroid cancer or a benign thyroid nodule (not recorded which). Some clones in this sample may be carry-over from other donors' samples. The sample consisted of blood.

The CDR3 sequence is CSARDPAKQAEGDTQYF. Written as DNA, the CDR3 is TGCAGTGCTAGAGACCCAGCAAAACAGGCGGAAGGAGATACGCAGTATTTT. This chain links TRBV20-1 with TRBJ2-3; tentatively, D is TRBD1 (5 bases). The V gene lost 0 bases and the J gene lost 5 bases, with 21 bases spanning the gap. The CDR3 spans 17 residues. Germline CDR1 DFQATT, CDR2 SNEGSKA (reference sequence).